The clone carrying this T cell receptor (beta chain) was recorded a few times. Antigen specificity is unknown. Deletions cut 7 bases from V and 0 bases from J, with 13 bases between. Germline lookup yields CDR1 MRHNA and CDR2 SNTAGT. This CDR3 contains 14 residues. This entry comes from a study of T cell responses to AZD1222 COVID-19 vaccine. The method was immunoSEQ multiplex PCR; TCRdb's version includes in-frame clones alone and lacks a portion of them. The sample comprises about 150,000 clones, around 92% of which are singletons, and under 2.5% rests with the top ten. Overall study findings and caveats: Sampling that yielded the repertoires occurred only after the peak T cell response.

The TCR was taken from an adult in good health. The chain links TRBV6-4 to TRBJ2-7; D is unresolved. Source: peripheral blood, taken on day 0 of AZD1222 vaccination. The CDR3 DNA sequence: TGTGCCAGCAACCCCCGCAGACCCTCCTACGAGCAGTACTTC. Translating gives CASNPRRPSYEQYF.